The text below deals with one TCR beta chain. In its sample, this clonotype was seen a few times. This receptor's antigen is unknown. No qualities accompany the bases; no much larger clone lies one base away. V has 7 bases trimmed and J has 7 bases trimmed; junction bases matching no gene number 7. The CDR3 covers 14 residues, taking in both the cysteine and the phenylalanine. Left in the record is the CDR3 DNA by itself, 42 bases read in frame from the first base. Via the germline V gene, CDR1 is MNHNS and CDR2 SASEGT. Hyperthyroidism patients were aged 18 to 65 years and newly diagnosed, with disease duration of less than 2 months. Any patient with an uncontrolled infection, another autoimmune disease, pregnancy or lactation was excluded. Clinical symptoms, serum thyroxine and TRAb, thyroid ultrasound, and orbital computed tomography formed the basis for the diagnoses. For progressor patients, blood was drawn at the first diagnosis of hyperthyroidism, before any ophthalmopathy symptoms had appeared. PBMCs were separated from approximately 10 ml of fresh peripheral blood using Ficoll-Paque density gradient centrifugation. Progressor patients were first diagnosed with Graves' hyperthyroidism and then developed ophthalmopathy during follow-up. Trizol reagent was used to extract total RNA, and RNA quality was then checked on an Agilent 2100 Bioanalyzer.

The data were taken from a study of T cells in Graves' hyperthyroidism and ophthalmopathy (dated by TCRdb to about 2019). The study in broad terms: Peripheral blood was collected at initial diagnosis, before any treatment. Once sampling was done, hyperthyroidism patients were given methimazole at a starting dose of 30 mg daily, whereas ophthalmopathy patients were given high-dose intravenous methylprednisolone. Whether ophthalmopathy could be predicted prospectively was tested in an independent validation cohort made up of about 20 hyperthyroidism patients plus 17 patients who later progressed to ophthalmopathy. The roughly 94 discovery patients were randomly divided into training and test sets at a 7:3 ratio. A discovery cohort of 95 to 100 patients, 43 with Graves' ophthalmopathy and fewer than 65 with stable Graves' hyperthyroidism, was used to find distinguishing TCR V-J signatures. In addition, the study compared T-cell repertoires in thyroid tissue and in blood from roughly six Graves' hyperthyroidism patients. The paper describes TCR Vbeta CDR3 sequencing of around 130 peripheral blood samples, made up of 43 ophthalmopathy patients, 70 to 75 hyperthyroidism patients and roughly 17 progressor patients. On the study overall, not on this receptor specifically: In cross-validation, a model built on a 13 V-J signature told ophthalmopathy apart from stable hyperthyroidism with approximately 90% sensitivity and roughly 81% specificity, and in testing the same model reached 80%/75%. Sample size was not statistically predetermined, and blinding of investigators to group allocation was not performed. Blood samples also contained most of the expanded thyroid clonotypes (frequency above 0.001), which suggests that blood repertoires may reflect thyroid immune responses. In validation, the model predicted progression to ophthalmopathy a median of around six months before onset, with roughly 70% sensitivity and roughly 72% specificity.

The TCR beta CDR3 regions were amplified from the RNA transcripts. The TCR CDR3 was subjected to a first round of RT-PCR using the HTBI primer set and the Qiagen OneStep RT-PCR kit. Libraries were constructed in a second round of multiplex PCR, after which size selection and purification were performed. The libraries were sequenced on an Illumina HiSeq2000 using paired-end 100 bp reads. The authors processed their data as follows. SOAPnuke was used to process the raw data, throwing out any read that contained adapters or uncalled bases, had a mean Phred below 15, or lacked an exact constant-primer or identifier match. High-quality paired reads were merged using COPE v1.2.5, and each unique nucleotide sequence was defined as a clonotype. MiTCR v1.1 was used to align clonotypes to the IMGT TRBV, TRBD and TRBJ reference segments. Analysis was restricted to V-J combinations with a frequency above 0.0001, which covered roughly 99% of repertoires. A TCS score was defined as the ratio between F50 (clonal expansion) and ExV (chaos), using BLOSUM62-based TCRdist between CDR3 peptides within each V-J. Welch's t-statistics and random forest reduced approximately 520 V-J features to roughly 13, which were used in a naive Bayes classifier (R e1071). Clones were called with MiXCR by TCRdb after fastp trimmed the public reads at Q25, and only in-frame beta chains were retained. A single entry per CDR3 protein holds the most common genes and DNA from its merged rows. TCRdb assigned the V and J calls; the authors' analysis was not used. Present in this sample are about 770,000 distinct CDR3 sequences, approximately 18% of which were seen just once. The top ten hold 16% of the sample.

The receptor comes from a woman in her fifties or sixties with Graves' hyperthyroidism that later progressed to Graves' ophthalmopathy. The specimen was blood. The chain joins TRBV6-1 to TRBJ1-6, with 7 junctional bases fitting TRBD1. The DNA sequence reads TGTGCCAGCACTCCGGGACAGATAAATTCACCCCTCCACTTT. Its coded protein is CASTPGQINSPLHF.